Listed here are 18 T cell receptor beta chains from one sample, sequenced in a study of beta chain features in type 1 diabetes. Every bit of the isolated RNA underwent reverse transcription, so sequencing read expressed TCRB transcripts. Profiled with immunoSEQ multiplex PCR; TCRdb holds only in-frame clones, not every one. The repertoire holds approximately 250,000 clones, with less than 30% as singletons. Their antigen targets remain unknown. Findings and limits, study-wide: Moderate but significant shortening of TCRB CDR3s was recorded in all four CD4+ subsets from Type 1 diabetes patients.

What was sequenced was naive CD4+ T cells from blood. All receptors come from a woman aged 25 to 39 with type 1 diabetes.

A few counts support this clone. V and J are TRBV30 and TRBJ2-1, with 12 bases that match TRBD2. V was pared by 3 bases and J by 9 bases, with 6 bases of the junction left unmatched. CDR1 GTSNPN and CDR2 SVGIG come from the germline V gene (reference sequence). There are 14 residues in the CDR3. The CDR3 coding sequence is TGTGCCTGGAGGCCGGCTAGCGGGAGGGTTGAGCAGTTCTTC. Its protein product is CAWRPASGRVEQFF. Together with reference TRBV30 and TRBJ2-1, the CDR3 gives the full variable domain: SQTIHQWPATLVQPVGSPLSLECTVEGTSNPNLYWYRQAAGRGLQLLFYSVGIGQISSEVPQNLSASRPQDRQFILSSKKLLLSDSGFYLCAWRPASGRVEQFFGPGTRLTVL.

This clone was recorded a few times. The genes are TRBV4-1 and TRBJ1-2, with unresolved D. The V and J ends lost 1 base and 4 bases respectively, with 10 bases between them. The CDR3 is 14 residues long. From germline, CDR1 is MGHRA and CDR2 YSYEKL. As DNA, the CDR3 is TGCGCCAGCAGCCAAGCCGCTGGCCTCTATGGCTACACCTTC. Its translation is CASSQAAGLYGYTF.

CDR3: CASLRARGETQYF. In nucleotides, the CDR3 is TGTGCCAGCTTGAGGGCCCGGGGAGAGACCCAGTACTTC. The chain couples TRBV18 to TRBJ2-5; the D gene is possibly TRBD2 (5 bases). Trimming stripped 7 bases from V and 4 bases from J, with 13 bases between. This CDR3 region has 13 residues. Germline V gives CDR1 KGHSH, CDR2 LQKENI.

The chain is built from TRBV5-1 and TRBJ2-4, with 8 nucleotides matching TRBD2. This CDR3 spans 15 amino acids. Germline-derived CDR1 and CDR2 are SGHRS and YFSETQ. Trimming cost V 4 bases and J 6 bases; bases outside gene matches: 9. Written as DNA, the CDR3 is TGCGCCAGCAGCAGATCCACGGGACTAGGAAACATTCAGTACTTC. It is translated as CASSRSTGLGNIQYF.

Turning to this clone: Other DNA sequences in this sample translate to the same CDR3. This chain uses TRBV20-1 with TRBJ2-5; the D is unclear. The CDR3 contains 10 residues. V was trimmed by 2 bases and J by 5 bases, leaving 3 bases between them. In germline, CDR1 is DFQATT, CDR2 SNEGSKA (reference sequence). CDR3 DNA sequence: TGCAGTGCTAGACAGGAGACCCAGTACTTC. This sequence encodes CSARQETQYF.

The genes are TRBV4-1 and TRBJ2-7; 9 bases are shared with TRBD2. V was clipped by 0 bases and J by 3 bases; unmatched bases: 6. Germline CDR1 and CDR2: MGHRA and YSYEKL. The CDR3 consists of 16 residues. DNA for the CDR3: TGCGCCAGCAGCCAAGATGAACTAGCGGGTTTCTACGAGCAGTACTTC. This encodes CASSQDELAGFYEQYF.

CDR3 sequence (DNA): TGCGCCAGCACTCCGGGACAGGGTGGTGATACGCAGTATTTT. This gives the protein CASTPGQGGDTQYF. The chain carries TRBV5-1 and TRBJ2-3, with 9 bases that match TRBD1. There are 14 residues in the CDR3. The V segment lost 6 bases and the J segment 6 bases; nucleotides outside the gene matches: 8. Germline V CDR1 and CDR2: SGHRS, YFSETQ. Based on the CDR3 plus reference TRBV5-1 and TRBJ2-3, the full variable domain is KAGVTQTPRYLIKTRGQQVTLSCSPISGHRSVSWYQQTPGQGLQFLFEYFSETQRNKGNFPGRFSGRQFSNSRSEMNVSTLELGDSALYLCASTPGQGGDTQYFGPGTRLTVL.

The V and J genes are TRBV7-3 and TRBJ2-3; 7 bases align to TRBD1. The CDR3 is made up of 18 amino acids. Germline V gives CDR1 SGHTA, CDR2 FQGTGA. V was pared by 0 bases and J by 1 base, with 10 bases of the junction left unmatched. The DNA for the CDR3 is TGTGCCAGCAGCTTAACGGGACCTACAGGGGCTCGCACAGATACGCAGTATTTT. This encodes CASSLTGPTGARTDTQYF.

This clone showed up just a few times. The chain recombines TRBV5-1 with TRBJ2-5; 11 bases are shared with TRBD2. The junction had 2 bases not matched to a gene; V was cut back by 1 base and J by 0 bases. Germline CDR1 is SGHRS and CDR2 is YFSETQ. The CDR3 is 16 residues long. The CDR3 region is CASSLSSGRYQETQYF. The CDR3, as DNA: TGCGCCAGCAGCTTGTCTAGCGGGAGGTACCAAGAGACCCAGTACTTC.

This clone has more than one count but fewer than ten. The CDR3 DNA follows: TGTGCCAGCTCACCAATGGCTAGGACAATGAACACTGAAGCTTTCTTT. The encoded protein is CASSPMARTMNTEAFF. The chain carries TRBV18 and TRBJ1-1; a possible D gene is TRBD1 (5 bases). Trimming shortened V by 2 bases and J by 0 bases, and 13 bases separated the two germline ends. The germline CDR1 and CDR2 sequences are KGHSH and LQKENI. The CDR3 length is 16 residues.

This sequence joins TRBV29-1 and TRBJ2-7, with 8 bases aligning to TRBD1. V trimming: 2 bases; J trimming: 1 base; junction bases outside the gene matches: 4. This CDR3 has 14 residues. Germline V gene lookup returns CDR1 SQVTM and CDR2 ANQGSEA. CDR3 sequence: CSVENRGSSYEQYF. As DNA, the CDR3 is TGCAGCGTTGAAAACAGGGGGTCATCCTACGAGCAGTACTTC.

The chain has TRBV30 and TRBJ2-3, with TRBD2 matching 8 bases. This CDR3 has 13 amino acids. Germline CDR1 and CDR2: GTSNPN and SVGIG (reference sequence). Trimming at V came to 7 bases and at J to 4 bases, leaving 7 bases not matched to a gene. Written as DNA, the CDR3 is TGTGCCTACGGGACTAGTGGTCCAGATACGCAGTATTTT. Residues: CAYGTSGPDTQYF.

In its sample, this clone was seen a few times. This chain joins TRBV7-9 and TRBJ1-2; D is unresolved. The CDR3 has 15 amino acids. V lost 1 base to trimming and J lost 3 bases, with 12 bases between them. Per the germline V gene, CDR1 is SEHNR and CDR2 is FQNEAQ (reference sequence). DNA of the CDR3: TGTGCCAGCAGCTTAGACCGAACTTTTGACTATGGCTACACCTTC. Translating it yields CASSLDRTFDYGYTF.

J is TRBJ2-7 and V is TRBV4-2; the match to TRBD1 covers 9 bases. Germline V gene lookup returns CDR1 LGHNA and CDR2 YNFKEQ. V shed 7 bases, J shed 4 bases, and the junction held 8 bases outside the gene matches. This CDR3 spans 14 amino acids. The CDR3 region is CASTTGTGRYEQYF. The CDR3, as DNA: TGTGCCAGCACCACCGGGACAGGGAGATACGAGCAGTACTTC.

The table lists this clone with a few counts. The V call is TRBV9, the J call TRBJ2-5; TRBD2 matches at 8 bases. The CDR3 extends over 15 amino acids. The germline V gene has CDR1 SGDLS and CDR2 YYNGEE. The V gene end was trimmed by 0 bases and the J gene end by 4 bases; junction bases not matched to a gene: 5. The CDR3 nucleotides read TGTGCCAGCAGCGTAGAGTCGGGAGGGGGAGAGACCCAGTACTTC. This translates into CASSVESGGGETQYF.

This clone has only a few counts. V gene TRBV9 combines with J gene TRBJ2-1, with TRBD1 as a possible D gene (5 bases). This CDR3 has 13 amino acids. Per germline, CDR1 SGDLS and CDR2 YYNGEE. Trimming removed 0 bases at V and 7 bases at J, with 8 bases between. The CDR3 DNA reads TGTGCCAGCAGCGTAGTTCCAGGGAATGAGCAGTTCTTC. Translated, it gives CASSVVPGNEQFF.

This clone was seen a handful of times. The V call is TRBV19, the J call TRBJ2-1, with 9 bases aligning to TRBD1. V was clipped by 6 bases and J by 6 bases; unmatched bases: 12. This CDR3 is built from 16 residues. Germline CDR1 and CDR2: LNHDA and SQIVND (reference sequence). The CDR3: CASRGQGRSLRNEQFF. The CDR3 DNA reads TGTGCCAGTAGGGGACAGGGAAGGAGTTTACGCAATGAGCAGTTCTTC.

The chain employs TRBV19 and TRBJ1-5, with D perhaps matching TRBD1 (6 bases). The germline V gene has CDR1 LNHDA and CDR2 SQIVND (reference sequence). This CDR3 has 15 amino acids. V lost 5 bases and J 3 bases, leaving 14 bases between the germline ends. CDR3 nucleotide sequence: TGTGCCAGTAGTGATGGACAGATCTTCAATCAGCCCCAGCATTTT. It encodes CASSDGQIFNQPQHF.